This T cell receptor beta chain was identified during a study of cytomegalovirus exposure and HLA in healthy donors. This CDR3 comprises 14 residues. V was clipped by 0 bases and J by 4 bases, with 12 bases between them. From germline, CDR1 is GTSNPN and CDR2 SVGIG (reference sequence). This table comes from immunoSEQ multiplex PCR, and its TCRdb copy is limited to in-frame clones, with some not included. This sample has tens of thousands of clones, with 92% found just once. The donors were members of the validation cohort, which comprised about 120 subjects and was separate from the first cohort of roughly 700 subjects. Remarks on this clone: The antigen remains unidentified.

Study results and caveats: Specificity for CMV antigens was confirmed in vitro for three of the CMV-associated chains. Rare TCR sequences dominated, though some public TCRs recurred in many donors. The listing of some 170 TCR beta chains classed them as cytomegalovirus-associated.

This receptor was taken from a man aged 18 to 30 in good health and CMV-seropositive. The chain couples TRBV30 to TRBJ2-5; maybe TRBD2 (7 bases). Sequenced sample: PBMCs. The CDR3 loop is CAWSVGGAGETQYF. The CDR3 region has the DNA TGTGCCTGGAGTGTGGGGGGGGCGGGAGAGACCCAGTACTTC.